These 26 T cell receptor beta chains were sequenced from one sample in a study of shared clonotypes between healthy human individuals. Measured with immunoSEQ multiplex PCR; TCRdb has only the in-frame clones, and not every one. The sample lists some 550,000 clones, roughly 97% seen once, with roughly 0.05% in the top ten. The material sequenced was naive CD4+ T cells sorted from blood. Described subset: CD45RA+ positively selected. The receptors come from a woman in her twenties or thirties in good health.

The chain couples TRBV18 to TRBJ2-5, with 10 nucleotides matching TRBD1. The germline gives CDR1 KGHSH, CDR2 LQKENI. The ends lost 3 bases at V and 11 bases at J; junction bases unmatched: 15. This CDR3 contains 16 residues. CDR3 sequence: CASSPQDRGPSGEQYF. The CDR3 region has the DNA TGTGCCAGCTCACCGCAAGACAGGGGGCCCTCTGGGGAGCAGTACTTC.

J is TRBJ1-6 and V is TRBV28; D gene unclear. The CDR3 covers 12 residues. CDR1 and CDR2 from the germline V gene are MDHEN and SYDVKM. V was shortened by 6 bases and J by 13 bases, with 13 bases between the two germline ends. The CDR3: CASRRQGFPLHF. In DNA, the CDR3 is TGTGCCAGCAGACGCCAAGGGTTCCCCCTCCACTTT. The full variable domain, completed using reference TRBV28 and TRBJ1-6, is DVKVTQSSRYLVKRTGEKVFLECVQDMDHENMFWYRQDPGLGLRLIYFSYDVKMKEKGDIPEGYSVSREKKERFSLILESASTNQTSMYLCASRRQGFPLHFGNGTRLTVT.

The CDR3 loop is CASGAGAGNTIYF. CDR3 nucleotides: TGTGCCAGCGGTGCGGGGGCTGGAAACACCATATATTTT. V and J are TRBV28 and TRBJ1-3; perhaps TRBD1 as D (5 bases). The germline V and J ends were trimmed by 8 bases and 2 bases, with 10 bases remaining between them. The CDR3 sequence is 13 residues long. CDR1 MDHEN and CDR2 SYDVKM come from the germline V gene.

The chain recombines TRBV5-6 with TRBJ2-1, with D unresolved. The CDR3 sequence is 12 residues long. CDR1 and CDR2 (germline): SGHDT, YYEEEE. V lost 5 bases, J lost 10 bases, and 13 bases lay in between. CDR3 in amino acids: CASRRSGLEQFF. The CDR3, as DNA: TGTGCCAGCAGACGATCAGGCCTAGAGCAGTTCTTC.

The chain employs TRBV28 and TRBJ2-1; D remains unclear. The CDR3 is made up of 13 amino acids. The V end lost 3 bases, the J end lost 6 bases, and 9 bases lay between the germline ends. Germline values: CDR1 MDHEN, CDR2 SYDVKM. CDR3 region: CASSFGPINEQFF. The CDR3 coding sequence is TGTGCCAGCAGTTTCGGACCCATCAATGAGCAGTTCTTC.

The V call is TRBV18, the J call TRBJ1-1, with D maybe TRBD1 (6 bases). This CDR3 spans 14 amino acids. Germline V gives CDR1 KGHSH, CDR2 LQKENI. The V and J ends lost 0 bases and 6 bases respectively, with 11 bases between them. The CDR3 sequence: CASSPPGGWAEAFF. The CDR3 bases are TGTGCCAGCTCACCACCTGGGGGCTGGGCTGAAGCTTTCTTT.

This clone was observed once. V usage is TRBV28 and J usage is TRBJ2-7; 10 bases line up with TRBD2. The CDR3 has 15 residues. Trimming removed 3 bases from V and 7 bases from J; junction bases left unmatched: 9. CDR1 is MDHEN, CDR2 SYDVKM, per germline. The CDR3 sequence: CASSFGSSGRREQYF. The DNA for the CDR3 is TGTGCCAGCAGTTTCGGCTCTAGCGGGAGAAGGGAGCAGTACTTC.

This clone was detected a few times. Other DNA sequences in the sample encode the same CDR3. The CDR3 nucleotides are TGCGCCAGCAGCCTCGGAAGCGGGAACACTGAAGCTTTCTTT. Its translation is CASSLGSGNTEAFF. The V call is TRBV5-1, the J call TRBJ1-1; D call uncertain. Trimming took 4 bases from V and 1 from J, leaving 11 bases between them. CDR3 length: 14 amino acids. CDR1 is SGHRS, CDR2 YFSETQ, per germline.

V is TRBV5-4 and J is TRBJ2-3; TRBD2 agrees at 10 bases. The CDR3 covers 16 residues. V was clipped by 2 bases and J by 1 base; unmatched bases: 4. The germline gives CDR1 SGHNT, CDR2 YYREEE (reference sequence). Written as DNA, the CDR3 is TGTGCCAGCAGCTTATTAACTAGCGGGGGCACAGATACGCAGTATTTT. Its translation: CASSLLTSGGTDTQYF.

This sequence joins TRBV6-7 and TRBJ2-7; 8 positions match TRBD2. TRBV6-7 is an ORF for which the function is uncertain. The ends lost 7 bases at V and 1 base at J; junction bases unmatched: 3. The CDR3 sequence is 13 residues long. In nucleotides, the CDR3 is TGTGCCAGCATGGCGGGGGGTTCCTACGAGCAGTACTTC. Translating gives CASMAGGSYEQYF.

V usage is TRBV4-1 and J usage is TRBJ2-5; 8 bases agree with TRBD2. The length of the CDR3 is 18 residues. Germline CDR1 MGHRA, CDR2 YSYEKL. With 1 base clipped from V and 2 bases from J, the junction kept 12 bases outside the gene matches. The DNA of the CDR3 is TGCGCCAGCAGCCAAGGTCCCCCGGGACTAGGGGTACAAGAGACCCAGTACTTC. It encodes CASSQGPPGLGVQETQYF.

This clone appeared a single time. V is TRBV5-1 and J is TRBJ2-2, with a weak D call TRBD1 (6 bases). Deletions cut 4 bases from V and 0 bases from J, with 10 bases between. The CDR3 runs 15 residues. The V gene's germline CDR1 is SGHRS and CDR2 YFSETQ. The CDR3 loop reads CASSLGQSNTGELFF. The DNA of the CDR3 is TGCGCCAGCAGCCTAGGACAGTCGAACACCGGGGAGCTGTTTTTT. Full variable domain (missing parts from reference TRBV5-1 and TRBJ2-2): KAGVTQTPRYLIKTRGQQVTLSCSPISGHRSVSWYQQTPGQGLQFLFEYFSETQRNKGNFPGRFSGRQFSNSRSEMNVSTLELGDSALYLCASSLGQSNTGELFFGEGSRLTVL.

The V call is TRBV14, the J call TRBJ2-1; the match to TRBD2 covers 8 bases. The CDR3 is 17 amino acids. V lost 1 base to trimming and J lost 4 bases; unmatched junction nucleotides: 9. Germline CDR1 SGHDN, CDR2 FVKESK. The CDR3 DNA reads TGTGCCAGCAGCCAAGGGGTTTGGCGGGAGGAATACAATGAGCAGTTCTTC. Amino acid sequence: CASSQGVWREEYNEQFF.

The rearrangement links TRBV19 to TRBJ2-2, with a weak D call TRBD2 (5 bases). Germline V gene sequence: CDR1 LNHDA, CDR2 SQIVND (reference sequence). With 8 bases removed from V and 6 bases from J, the gap between germline ends came to 10 bases. The CDR3 sequence is 12 residues long. The CDR3: CASSDFAGELFF. CDR3 in DNA: TGTGCCAGTTCGGACTTCGCCGGGGAGCTGTTTTTT.

This rearrangement joins TRBV30 to TRBJ2-7; maybe TRBD2 (5 bases). From germline, CDR1 is GTSNPN and CDR2 SVGIG (reference sequence). The CDR3 has 15 residues. Trimming took off 3 bases at V and 3 bases at J, with 18 bases between the two ends. The chain's CDR3 is CAWRHRDFVRYEQYF. The CDR3 DNA reads as TGTGCCTGGAGACACCGGGATTTCGTTCGCTACGAGCAGTACTTC.

The CDR3 is CASSPGTSRETQYF. In DNA form, the CDR3 reads TGTGCCAGCAGTCCCGGGACCAGCAGGGAGACCCAGTACTTC. The chain employs TRBV5-4 and TRBJ2-5; D could derive from TRBD1 or TRBD2 (5 bases each). Trimming stripped 5 bases from V and 5 bases from J, with 16 bases between. CDR3 size: 14 residues. Germline V gene lookup returns CDR1 SGHNT and CDR2 YYREEE (reference sequence).

CDR3: CAISEAGQPFF. The CDR3 bases are TGTGCCATCAGTGAGGCGGGGCAACCTTTCTTT. V and J are TRBV10-3 and TRBJ1-1, with D possibly matching TRBD1 (5 bases). The CDR3 is 11 amino acids. CDR1 ENHRY and CDR2 SYGVKD come from the germline V gene. V shed 2 bases and J shed 12 bases, with 10 bases lying between them.

This clone appeared a single time. The chain recombines TRBV28 with TRBJ1-1; TRBD1 aligns across 9 bases. CDR1 and CDR2 from the germline V gene are MDHEN and SYDVKM. Trimming took 6 bases from V and 4 from J; bases not matched to a gene: 9. The CDR3 contains 15 residues. CDR3 in amino acids: CASSTGGSVATEAFF. In nucleotides, the CDR3 is TGTGCCAGCAGCACAGGGGGCTCTGTGGCCACTGAAGCTTTCTTT.

The rearrangement links TRBV28 to TRBJ2-1; no firm D call. The CDR3 has 15 amino acids. Deletions cut 0 bases from V and 2 bases from J, with 8 bases between. Germline loops: CDR1 MDHEN, CDR2 SYDVKM. The CDR3 loop is CASSLWSGPYNEQFF. In DNA, the CDR3 is TGTGCCAGCAGTTTATGGTCTGGGCCCTACAATGAGCAGTTCTTC. The whole variable domain, filled in from reference TRBV28 and TRBJ2-1, reads DVKVTQSSRYLVKRTGEKVFLECVQDMDHENMFWYRQDPGLGLRLIYFSYDVKMKEKGDIPEGYSVSREKKERFSLILESASTNQTSMYLCASSLWSGPYNEQFFGPGTRLTVL.

This chain joins TRBV5-5 and TRBJ2-7; 9 bases fit TRBD2. The CDR3 is 17 residues long. The germline V gene has CDR1 SGHKS and CDR2 YYEKEE (reference sequence). V lost 0 bases to trimming and J lost 2 bases; unmatched junction nucleotides: 9. The CDR3 sequence is CASSLGISGSHTYEQYF. CDR3 in DNA: TGTGCCAGCAGCTTGGGGATTAGCGGGAGTCATACCTACGAGCAGTACTTC.

V is TRBV4-1 and J is TRBJ2-7; D is perhaps TRBD2 (6 bases). Germline V lookup: CDR1 MGHRA, CDR2 YSYEKL. The CDR3 runs 18 residues. Between the trimmed V and J ends, which lost 2 bases and 6 bases, there was a span of 26 bases. DNA of the CDR3: TGCGCCAGCAGCCAACTCCCGGGACCCCCAGGGACTCGTGGCGAGCAGTACTTC. Translating it yields CASSQLPGPPGTRGEQYF.

The V call is TRBV19, the J call TRBJ2-7, with TRBD1 as a possible D gene (6 bases). With 4 bases removed from V and 3 bases from J, the gap between germline ends came to 22 bases. This CDR3 spans 17 amino acids. The germline V gene has CDR1 LNHDA and CDR2 SQIVND (reference sequence). The CDR3 protein is CASSTSLVGRTVYEQYF. For the CDR3, the DNA is TGTGCCAGTAGTACCTCGCTGGTGGGCCGGACAGTCTACGAGCAGTACTTC.

J is TRBJ2-2 and V is TRBV6-5; 11 bases map to TRBD2. Germline CDR1 reads MNHEY; CDR2 reads SVGAGI. V lost 2 bases and J lost 4; bases outside the gene matches: 3. This CDR3 comprises 16 residues. The DNA for the CDR3 is TGTGCCAGCAGTTACACAGGACTAGCGGGCACCGGGGAGCTGTTTTTT. This gives the protein CASSYTGLAGTGELFF.

This clone was picked up a small number of times. V usage is TRBV30 and J usage is TRBJ2-7; D uncertain. There are 10 residues in the CDR3. Germline CDR1 and CDR2: GTSNPN and SVGIG (reference sequence). V was cut by 3 bases and J by 4 bases, with 4 bases left in between. The CDR3 coding sequence is TGTGCCTGGAGGTTTTACGAGCAGTACTTC. Its protein product is CAWRFYEQYF.

The chain is built from TRBV19 and TRBJ1-5; D ambiguous. Looked up from germline, CDR1 is LNHDA and CDR2 is SQIVND (reference sequence). This CDR3 has 14 residues. V shed 3 bases and J shed 3 bases, with 9 bases lying between them. The CDR3 protein is CASSIRADNQPQHF. In DNA form, the CDR3 reads TGTGCCAGTAGTATCCGGGCAGACAATCAGCCCCAGCATTTT.

The chain uses TRBV5-5 and TRBJ2-2, with TRBD2 matching 8 bases. The CDR3 runs to 16 residues. CDR1 SGHKS and CDR2 YYEKEE come from the germline V gene (reference sequence). Unmatched junction bases numbered 10, after V lost 4 bases and J lost 5 bases. The chain's CDR3 is CASSTRSGSGTGELFF. CDR3 nucleotides: TGTGCCAGCAGCACCCGAAGCGGGAGCGGGACCGGGGAGCTGTTTTTT.